A single sample gave rise to the 26 T cell receptor beta chains below, sequenced in a study of T cell responses to AZD1222 COVID-19 vaccine. Assay: immunoSEQ multiplex PCR; the TCRdb copy retains only in-frame clones and omits some. The sample carries some 140,000 clones, about 92% recorded once. The input for sequencing was peripheral blood, taken on day 0 of AZD1222 vaccination. The receptors derive from an adult in good health.

The chain carries TRBV2 and TRBJ1-1; D is ambiguous. This CDR3 has 13 residues. Looked up from germline, CDR1 is SNHLY and CDR2 is FYNNEI. V was shortened by 4 bases and J by 4 bases, with 10 bases between the two germline ends. The CDR3 is CASSAYMGTEAFF. CDR3 nucleotide sequence: TGTGCCAGCAGTGCTTACATGGGCACTGAAGCTTTCTTT.

This clone was counted a single time. The chain uses TRBV27 and TRBJ1-2; TRBD1 might be the D (6 bases). Germline V gene data show CDR1 as MNHEY and CDR2 as SMNVEV (reference sequence). CDR3 length: 13 residues. Trimming removed 9 bases from V and 7 bases from J, with 18 bases in between. The CDR3 coding sequence is TGTGCCAGTCTGGGGGGGGCGAGTCGTGGCTACACCTTC. It specifies CASLGGASRGYTF.

The J gene is TRBJ2-3, the V gene TRBV6-6; tentatively, D is TRBD1 or TRBD2 (7 bases each). Deletions cut 5 bases from V and 5 bases from J, with 17 bases between. CDR1 and CDR2 (germline): MNHNY, SVGAGI (reference sequence). The CDR3 runs 15 residues. In DNA form, the CDR3 reads TGTGCCAGCAGTATCCAGGGGGGGCGGAGAGATACGCAGTATTTT. It encodes CASSIQGGRRDTQYF.

In its sample, this clone was seen once. The chain employs TRBV30 and TRBJ2-7, with 7 positions matching TRBD2. V gave up 2 bases and J gave up 4 bases; unmatched junction bases: 11. CDR1 GTSNPN and CDR2 SVGIG come from the germline V gene (reference sequence). This CDR3 spans 15 amino acids. The CDR3 protein is CAWSLRSSGWYEQYF. The DNA of the CDR3 is TGTGCCTGGAGTCTCCGGTCTAGCGGTTGGTACGAGCAGTACTTC.

The rearrangement joins TRBV5-4 to TRBJ1-3, with a tentative D call TRBD1 (6 bases). The CDR3 consists of 17 residues. Trimming cost V 2 bases and J 0 bases, with 15 bases left between them. Germline V CDR1 and CDR2: SGHNT, YYREEE (reference sequence). CDR3 sequence: CASSFGGTPDSGNTIYF. CDR3 nucleotides: TGTGCCAGCAGCTTTGGCGGGACACCTGACTCTGGAAACACCATATATTTT.

The chain carries TRBV5-1 and TRBJ2-7; 7 nucleotides match TRBD1. The CDR3 has 14 residues. Trimming removed 3 bases from V and 3 bases from J; junction bases left unmatched: 6. The germline V gene encodes CDR1 SGHRS and CDR2 YFSETQ. CDR3 sequence reads: CASSSPDRHYEQYF. The CDR3 DNA reads TGCGCCAGCAGCTCCCCGGACAGGCACTACGAGCAGTACTTC.

V is TRBV3-1 (or the pseudogene TRBV3-2) and J is TRBJ2-7; the match to TRBD2 covers 10 bases. Trimming took 4 bases from V and 3 from J; bases not matched to a gene: 6. The CDR3 runs to 15 residues. Germline V gene sequence: CDR1 LGHDT, CDR2 YNNKEL (reference sequence). This chain's CDR3 is CASSPGLARHYEQYF. The CDR3 bases are TGTGCCAGCAGCCCGGGACTAGCGAGGCACTACGAGCAGTACTTC.

J is TRBJ2-4 and V is TRBV21-1. TRBV21-1 is an annotated pseudogene. The CDR3 has 17 residues. The CDR3 reads CASSKWIRRACKNIQYF. The CDR3 DNA is TGTGCCAGCAGCAAATGGATCCGGCGAGCCTGCAAAAACATTCAGTACTTC.

V is TRBV6-1 and J is TRBJ1-2; 10 bases agree with TRBD1. This CDR3 is 16 amino acids long. Per the germline V gene, CDR1 is MNHNS and CDR2 is SASEGT. V was pared by 0 bases and J by 7 bases, with 8 bases of the junction left unmatched. The CDR3 DNA reads TGTGCCAGCAGTGAAGCGCTGGGACAGGGGTCGGGTGGCTACACCTTC. Amino acid sequence: CASSEALGQGSGGYTF.

DNA for the CDR3: TGCAGCGTTGAAGAAGGGGGAGCTGGCGGCTACACCTTC. This translates into CSVEEGGAGGYTF. The rearrangement uses TRBV29-1 and TRBJ1-2; D possibly corresponds to TRBD1 (6 bases). Germline CDR1 reads SQVTM; CDR2 reads ANQGSEA. V was pared by 0 bases and J by 8 bases, with 13 bases between. This CDR3 comprises 13 residues.

V is TRBV12-2 and J is TRBJ1-3. TRBV12-2 is assigned pseudogene status. CDR3 length equals 18 residues. The CDR3 loop is CASRLEIDRTNSGNTIYF. CDR3 bases: TGTGCAAGTCGCTTAGAGATCGACCGTACCAACTCTGGAAACACCATATATTTT.

The V gene is TRBV5-1, the J gene TRBJ1-3; D gene ambiguous. Germline loops: CDR1 SGHRS, CDR2 YFSETQ. Trimming took off 2 bases at V and 4 bases at J, with 13 bases between the two ends. The CDR3 runs 15 residues. CDR3 sequence reads: CASSLQRAPGNTIYF. In nucleotides, the CDR3 is TGCGCCAGCAGCTTACAGCGGGCTCCAGGAAACACCATATATTTT.

The chain employs TRBV11-3 and TRBJ2-1; 13 bases are shared with TRBD2. The V gene end was trimmed by 1 base and the J gene end by 5 bases; junction bases not matched to a gene: 2. Germline CDR1 and CDR2: SGHNT and YENEEA. The CDR3 is 16 residues long. CDR3 region: CASSLATSGRNNEQFF. CDR3 coding DNA: TGTGCCAGCAGCTTAGCGACTAGCGGGAGGAACAATGAGCAGTTCTTC.

The chain uses TRBV11-3 and TRBJ2-7; perhaps TRBD1 as D (5 bases). Trimming took off 3 bases at V and 3 bases at J, with 12 bases between the two ends. This CDR3 region has 14 residues. CDR1 SGHNT and CDR2 YENEEA come from the germline V gene. DNA for the CDR3: TGTGCCAGCAGCTTCGGATTAAGGGGCTACGAGCAGTACTTC. Protein sequence: CASSFGLRGYEQYF. The full variable domain, completed using reference TRBV11-3 and TRBJ2-7, is EAGVVQSPRYKIIEKKQPVAFWCNPISGHNTLYWYLQNLGQGPELLIRYENEEAVDDSQLPKDRFSAERLKGVDSTLKIQPAELGDSAVYLCASSFGLRGYEQYFGPGTRLTVT.

The genes are TRBV10-3 and TRBJ2-7; D is undetermined. The germline V and J ends were trimmed by 4 bases and 0 bases, with 10 bases remaining between them. In germline, CDR1 is ENHRY, CDR2 SYGVKD. This CDR3 contains 14 residues. The CDR3 sequence is CAISVWGSSYEQYF. The CDR3 bases are TGTGCCATCAGTGTTTGGGGAAGCTCCTACGAGCAGTACTTC.

In its sample, this clone was seen a few times. A read error may produce the germline difference seen at one junction end. V is TRBV12-3 or TRBV12-4 and J is TRBJ1-2; D remains unclear. This CDR3 has 13 amino acids. CDR3 amino acids: CASSHGRTSRWDF. The CDR3 nucleotides read TGTGCCAGCAGCCACGGGCGCACTTCGAGGTGGGACTTC.

The CDR3 coding sequence is TGCGCCAGCAGCCACGGGTCGTCGGGGGCTGAAGCTTTCTTT. It translates to CASSHGSSGAEAFF. The chain recombines TRBV4-3 with TRBJ1-1, with D possibly being TRBD1 (5 bases). The CDR3 contains 14 residues. V lost 3 bases to trimming and J lost 6 bases, with 14 bases between them. The germline V gene encodes CDR1 LGHNA and CDR2 YSLEER.

This chain links TRBV7-8 with TRBJ2-7; no clear D gene. CDR3 length equals 13 residues. The V gene lost 6 bases and the J gene lost 3 bases, with 12 bases spanning the gap. Germline CDR1 reads SGHVS; CDR2 reads FQNEAQ. The CDR3 DNA sequence: TGTGCCAGCAGTACCGGACCTGGCTACGAGCAGTACTTC. Translated, it gives CASSTGPGYEQYF.

The chain links TRBV19 to TRBJ1-2; a weak D match, TRBD1 (6 bases). Trimming pared 3 bases from V and 2 bases from J, leaving 13 bases between. This CDR3 contains 15 residues. The germline V gene encodes CDR1 LNHDA and CDR2 SQIVND (reference sequence). The CDR3 DNA reads TGTGCCAGTAGTATTGGTTTGGGGGCCAACTATGGCTACACCTTC. This sequence encodes CASSIGLGANYGYTF.

The chain joins TRBV11-3 to TRBJ1-1; D ambiguous. The CDR3 is 13 residues long. The germline V and J ends were trimmed by 1 base and 1 base, with 4 bases remaining between them. Germline CDR1 is SGHNT and CDR2 is YENEEA. CDR3 sequence (DNA): TGTGCCAGCAGCTTAGCGAAGAACACTGAAGCTTTCTTT. Protein: CASSLAKNTEAFF.

Only a few counts were recorded for this clone. This sequence joins TRBV7-6 and TRBJ1-5, with a tentative D call TRBD1 (5 bases). The germline CDR1 and CDR2 sequences are SGHVS and FNYEAQ. V was shortened by 0 bases and J by 4 bases, with 10 bases between the two germline ends. This CDR3 is 15 amino acids long. CDR3 residues: CASSLAQGANQPQHF. The CDR3 nucleotides are TGTGCCAGCAGCTTAGCGCAGGGCGCGAATCAGCCCCAGCATTTT.

This rearrangement joins TRBV7-3 to TRBJ1-1, with D perhaps matching TRBD1 (6 bases). This CDR3 region has 14 residues. Germline CDR1 is SGHTA and CDR2 is FQGTGA. Trimming left V 1 base short and J 4 bases short, with 10 bases between. CDR3 protein: CASSLSQGTTEAFF. DNA of the CDR3: TGTGCCAGCAGCTTAAGTCAGGGGACCACTGAAGCTTTCTTT.

The CDR3 DNA is TGTGCCAGCAGTTTACGGCTTACCATGAACACTGAAGCTTTCTTT. It specifies CASSLRLTMNTEAFF. The V gene is TRBV28, the J gene TRBJ1-1; D remains ambiguous. Germline lookup yields CDR1 MDHEN and CDR2 SYDVKM. The CDR3 is 15 amino acids. V dropped 2 bases and J dropped 0 bases, with 10 bases sitting between them.

The CDR3 sequence: CAIEEGEKLFF. Here the CDR3 DNA reads TGTGCCATCGAAGAAGGTGAAAAACTGTTTTTT. The chain links TRBV12-3 or TRBV12-4 to TRBJ1-4; the D is unclear. The CDR3 is 11 residues long. Trimming cost V 10 bases and J 7 bases, with 10 bases left between them.

With respect to this clone: Other DNA sequences within the sample encode an identical CDR3. The genes are TRBV5-1 and TRBJ2-2; D call uncertain. V lost 0 bases and J 4 bases, leaving 7 bases between the germline ends. The CDR3 is 14 amino acids. From germline, CDR1 is SGHRS and CDR2 YFSETQ. Here the CDR3 reads CASSLDWGTGELFF. The CDR3 DNA reads as TGCGCCAGCAGCTTGGACTGGGGCACCGGGGAGCTGTTTTTT.

V gene TRBV10-1 combines with J gene TRBJ1-1; D unresolved. Germline values: CDR1 WNHNN, CDR2 SYGVQD (reference sequence). V dropped 6 bases and J dropped 0 bases, with 8 bases sitting between them. The CDR3 has 13 residues. The CDR3 protein is CASRRALNTEAFF. CDR3 in DNA: TGCGCCAGCAGGAGGGCCTTGAACACTGAAGCTTTCTTT.